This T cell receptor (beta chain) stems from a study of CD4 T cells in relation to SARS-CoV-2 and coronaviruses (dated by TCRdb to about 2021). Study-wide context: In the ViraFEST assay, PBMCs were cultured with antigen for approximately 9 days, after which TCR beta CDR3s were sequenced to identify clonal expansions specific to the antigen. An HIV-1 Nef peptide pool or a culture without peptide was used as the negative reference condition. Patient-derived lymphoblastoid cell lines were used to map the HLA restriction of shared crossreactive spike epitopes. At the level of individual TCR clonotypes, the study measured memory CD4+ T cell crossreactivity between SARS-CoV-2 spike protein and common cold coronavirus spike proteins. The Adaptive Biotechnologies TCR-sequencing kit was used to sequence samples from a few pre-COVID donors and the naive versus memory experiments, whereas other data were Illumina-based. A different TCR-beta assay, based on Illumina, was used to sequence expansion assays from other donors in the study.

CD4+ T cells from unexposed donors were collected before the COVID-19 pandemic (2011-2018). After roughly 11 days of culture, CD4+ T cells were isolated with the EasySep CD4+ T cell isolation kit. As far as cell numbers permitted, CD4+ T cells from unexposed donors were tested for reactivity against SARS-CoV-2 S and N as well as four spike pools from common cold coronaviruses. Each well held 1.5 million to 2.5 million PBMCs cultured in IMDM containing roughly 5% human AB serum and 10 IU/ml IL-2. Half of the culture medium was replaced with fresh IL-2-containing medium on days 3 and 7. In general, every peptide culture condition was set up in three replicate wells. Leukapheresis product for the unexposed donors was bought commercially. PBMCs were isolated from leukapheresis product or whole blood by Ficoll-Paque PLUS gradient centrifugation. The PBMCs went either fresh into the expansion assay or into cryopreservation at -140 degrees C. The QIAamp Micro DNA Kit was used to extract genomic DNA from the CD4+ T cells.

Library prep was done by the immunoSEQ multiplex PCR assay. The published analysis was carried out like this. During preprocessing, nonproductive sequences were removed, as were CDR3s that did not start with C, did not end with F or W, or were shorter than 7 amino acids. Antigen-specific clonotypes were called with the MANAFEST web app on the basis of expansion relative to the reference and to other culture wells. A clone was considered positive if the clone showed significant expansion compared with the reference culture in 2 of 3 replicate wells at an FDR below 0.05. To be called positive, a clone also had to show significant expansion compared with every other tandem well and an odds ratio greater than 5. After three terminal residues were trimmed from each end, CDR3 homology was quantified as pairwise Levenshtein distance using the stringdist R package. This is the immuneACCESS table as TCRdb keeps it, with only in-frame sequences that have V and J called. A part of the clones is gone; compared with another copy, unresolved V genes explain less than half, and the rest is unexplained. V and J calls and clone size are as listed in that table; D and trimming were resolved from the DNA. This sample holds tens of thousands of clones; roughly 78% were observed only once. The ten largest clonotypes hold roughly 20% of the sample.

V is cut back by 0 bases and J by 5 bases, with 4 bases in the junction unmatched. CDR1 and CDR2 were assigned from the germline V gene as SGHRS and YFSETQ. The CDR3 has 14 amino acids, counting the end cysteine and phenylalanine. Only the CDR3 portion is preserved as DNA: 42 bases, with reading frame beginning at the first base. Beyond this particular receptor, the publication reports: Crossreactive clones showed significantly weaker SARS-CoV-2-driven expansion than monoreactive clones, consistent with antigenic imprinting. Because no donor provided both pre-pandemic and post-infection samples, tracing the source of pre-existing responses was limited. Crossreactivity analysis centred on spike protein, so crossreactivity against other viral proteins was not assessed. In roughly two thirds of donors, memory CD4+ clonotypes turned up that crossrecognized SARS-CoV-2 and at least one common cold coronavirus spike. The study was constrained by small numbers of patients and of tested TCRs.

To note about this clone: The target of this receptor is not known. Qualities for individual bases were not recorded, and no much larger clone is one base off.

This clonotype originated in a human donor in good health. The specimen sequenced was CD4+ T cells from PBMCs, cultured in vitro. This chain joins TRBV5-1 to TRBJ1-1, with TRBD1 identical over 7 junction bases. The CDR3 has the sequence CASSLDRGRTEAFF. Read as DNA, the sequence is TGCGCCAGCAGCTTGGACAGGGGTAGGACTGAAGCTTTCTTT.